The 13 T cell receptor beta chains below were found in one sample sequenced in a study of patients and donors after allogeneic stem cell transplantation (dated by TCRdb to 2018 to 2020). The library relied on RT-PCR. TCRdb shows the sequencer as NextSeq 550. The raw public reads went through TCRdb reprocessing: fastp at Q25, MiXCR clone calling, in-frame beta chains kept. When rows share a CDR3 protein, they turn into one entry using the most common DNA and genes. For this sample the table gives 900,000 to 1,000,000 distinct CDR3 sequences, of which roughly 18% were detected only once. Around 6% of the sample comes from the top ten. Specimen: blood, either unsorted or a sorted T cell fraction (not recorded which). These receptors all stem from a human donor who was either an allogeneic HSCT recipient or a stem cell or donor lymphocyte infusion donor (not recorded which). It is not recorded whose cells these are; they may come from a transplant donor.

This clonotype has a handful of counts. The chain joins TRBV6-1 to TRBJ2-1; D uncertain. The length of the CDR3 is 16 residues. Germline CDR1 MNHNS, CDR2 SASEGT. V was cut by 5 bases and J by 0 bases, with 14 bases left in between. The CDR3 nucleotides are TGTGCCAGCAGTCGCCAAGGGTTAACCTCCTACAATGAGCAGTTCTTC. Its protein product is CASSRQGLTSYNEQFF.

This chain uses TRBV12-3 or TRBV12-4 with TRBJ2-3, with 8 bases that match TRBD2. The CDR3 covers 16 residues. The ends lost 5 bases at V and 0 bases at J; junction bases unmatched: 7. CDR3 DNA: TGTGCCAGCAGTCATGGACTAGCAGCTAGCACAGATACGCAGTATTTT. It codes for CASSHGLAASTDTQYF.

This chain uses TRBV7-3 with TRBJ2-3; 7 bases fit TRBD2. Germline V gene sequence: CDR1 SGHTA, CDR2 FQGTGA. This CDR3 comprises 15 residues. The trim removed 5 bases at V and 2 bases at J, leaving 7 bases unmatched. The CDR3 protein is CASSRKRGHTDTQYF. As DNA, the CDR3 is TGTGCCAGCAGCCGAAAGCGGGGCCACACAGATACGCAGTATTTT.

The J gene is TRBJ2-7, the V gene TRBV5-5; D remains ambiguous. Germline V gene lookup returns CDR1 SGHKS and CDR2 YYEKEE (reference sequence). The CDR3 consists of 14 residues. The ends were cut back, 10 bases at V and 2 bases at J, with 19 bases in the middle. CDR3 region: CAGGVGVGAYEQYF. The CDR3 DNA reads as TGTGCCGGCGGAGTGGGCGTAGGCGCCTACGAGCAGTACTTC.

This clonotype was seen more than once but under ten times. The chain links TRBV11-2 to TRBJ1-1; D ambiguous. There are 14 residues in the CDR3. Trimming pared 5 bases from V and 6 bases from J, leaving 16 bases between. From germline, CDR1 is SGHAT and CDR2 FQNNGV. CDR3 DNA: TGTGCCAGCAGCCGGGCTCCCGAGGAGGCTGAAGCTTTCTTT. Translated: CASSRAPEEAEAFF. Combining the CDR3 with reference TRBV11-2 and TRBJ1-1 gives the whole variable domain EAGVAQSPRYKIIEKRQSVAFWCNPISGHATLYWYQQILGQGPKLLIQFQNNGVVDDSQLPKDRFSAERLKGVDSTLKIQPAKLEDSAVYLCASSRAPEEAEAFFGQGTRLTVV.

Only a few counts were recorded for this clonotype. The rearrangement links TRBV7-9 to TRBJ1-2; D uncertain. The CDR3 sequence is 16 residues long. The V gene's germline CDR1 is SEHNR and CDR2 FQNEAQ (reference sequence). V lost 5 bases and J lost 3, with 19 bases in between. The CDR3 bases are TGTGCCAGCAGCCCCGATCGAAAGGGTAGGGACTATGGCTACACCTTC. As protein: CASSPDRKGRDYGYTF.

The rearrangement uses TRBV29-1 and TRBJ1-1; D is unclear. The germline CDR1 and CDR2 sequences are SQVTM and ANQGSEA. V was clipped by 1 base and J by 0 bases, with 18 bases between them. The CDR3 is 17 residues long. CDR3 nucleotide sequence: TGCAGCGTTGAAGGCTGGAAAGGTTGGAGGATGAACACTGAAGCTTTCTTT. Encoded protein: CSVEGWKGWRMNTEAFF.

This clonotype was observed a few times. This chain connects TRBV12-3 or TRBV12-4 to TRBJ1-2; D gene ambiguous. The CDR3 has 14 residues. V was shortened by 2 bases and J by 6 bases, with 13 bases between the two germline ends. The CDR3 spells CASSLSVGWDGYTF. DNA of the CDR3: TGTGCCAGCAGTTTAAGTGTAGGGTGGGATGGCTACACCTTC.

This clonotype was detected a few times. The chain uses TRBV6-1 and TRBJ2-1; 13 positions match TRBD2. The germline V gene encodes CDR1 MNHNS and CDR2 SASEGT. This CDR3 has 15 residues. J lost 8 bases, V lost 5 bases, and 6 bases had no gene match. For the CDR3, the DNA is TGTGCCAGCAGTCCGTGGACTAGCGGGGGCGATGAGCAGTTCTTC. Translated: CASSPWTSGGDEQFF.

This clonotype was seen more than once but under ten times. V and J are TRBV20-1 and TRBJ2-7, with TRBD1 matching 11 bases. The CDR3 has 13 residues. V shed 6 bases and J 4 bases; nucleotides not matched to a gene: 5. Germline CDR1 is DFQATT and CDR2 is SNEGSKA (reference sequence). The CDR3 nucleotides are TGCAGTGCGCCGGGACAGGGGGTTTACGAGCAGTACTTC. Amino acid sequence: CSAPGQGVYEQYF.

This rearrangement joins TRBV9 to TRBJ1-4, with D possibly TRBD1 on 6 matching bases. Germline CDR1 reads SGDLS; CDR2 reads YYNGEE. This CDR3 spans 15 amino acids. V shed 4 bases and J shed 3 bases, with 13 bases lying between them. The CDR3 is CASSPLQGANEKLFF. The DNA for the CDR3 is TGTGCCAGCAGCCCGTTACAGGGAGCTAATGAAAAACTGTTTTTT.

This clonotype has just one count. V is TRBV20-1 and J is TRBJ2-7; the match to TRBD1 covers 12 bases. This CDR3 is built from 15 residues. V was pared by 3 bases and J by 9 bases, with 12 bases of the junction left unmatched. The germline CDR1 and CDR2 sequences are DFQATT and SNEGSKA (reference sequence). CDR3 protein: CSASRTGTGGYRQYF. DNA for the CDR3: TGCAGTGCTAGTCGCACCGGGACAGGGGGCTATAGGCAGTACTTC.

As for this clonotype: The germline gene is not matched at one end of the junction; a read error may be the cause. The chain has TRBV9 and TRBJ2-1; a possible D gene is TRBD2 (6 bases). Germline CDR1 SGDLS, CDR2 YYNGEE. CDR3 length equals 12 residues. The CDR3 here is CASSGDGDSRIF. CDR3 DNA sequence: TGTGCCAGCAGCGGGGATGGGGACTCCCGGATCTTC.